This is a list of T cell receptor beta chains from one sample in a study of shared clonotypes between healthy human individuals. Assay: immunoSEQ multiplex PCR; the TCRdb copy retains only in-frame clones and omits some. The table has some 2.1 million clones, roughly 93% seen once. Material: naive CD8+ T cells from PBMCs. These receptors came from a man aged 18 to 30 in good health. Some clones in this sample may be carry-over from other donors' samples. Each CDR3 is given with its conserved first and last residue. Fields, in order: clone size, D gene, V gene, J gene, CDR3 DNA, CDR3 protein. The D gene is left open where the match is weak. Clone size, where shown, is once, few, many, or a class for clones that have expanded.

clone size: NA; D gene: TRBD2; V gene: TRBV4-3; J gene: TRBJ2-3; CDR3 DNA: TGCGCCAGCAGCCAAGATTGGCGGGCTAGCGGGAGGACAGATACGCAGTATTTT; CDR3 protein: CASSQDWRASGRTDTQYF
clone size: NA; D gene: NA; V gene: TRBV9; J gene: TRBJ2-1; CDR3 DNA: TGTGCCAGCAGCGTTCGCCTTACCTCCGGCGAGCAGTTCTTC; CDR3 protein: CASSVRLTSGEQFF
clone size: once; D gene: NA; V gene: TRBV28; J gene: TRBJ2-3; CDR3 DNA: TGTGCCAGCAGTTTACAGGGTCTACGGGCAGATACGCAGTATTTT; CDR3 protein: CASSLQGLRADTQYF
clone size: NA; D gene: NA; V gene: TRBV5-1; J gene: TRBJ2-7; CDR3 DNA: TGCGCCAGCAGCTTGGTATACGGGGGAGGCTACGAGCAGTACTTC; CDR3 protein: CASSLVYGGGYEQYF
clone size: NA; D gene: TRBD1; V gene: TRBV5-6; J gene: TRBJ1-2; CDR3 DNA: TGTGCCAGCAGCCGGACCGGGACAGGGCCATACTATGGCTACACCTTC; CDR3 protein: CASSRTGTGPYYGYTF
clone size: NA; D gene: TRBD2; V gene: TRBV27; J gene: TRBJ2-7; CDR3 DNA: TGTGCCAGCCTTAGACTAGCGGACAACTCCTACGAGCAGTACTTC; CDR3 protein: CASLRLADNSYEQYF
clone size: NA; D gene: NA; V gene: TRBV5-6; J gene: TRBJ2-7; CDR3 DNA: TGTGCCAGCAGCTTTTCGCTAACTAGCTACGAGCAGTACTTC; CDR3 protein: CASSFSLTSYEQYF
clone size: once; D gene: TRBD2; V gene: TRBV5-1; J gene: TRBJ2-7; CDR3 DNA: TGCGCCAGCAGCTTGAGGCTAGCGGCCTGGGAGCAGTACTTC; CDR3 protein: CASSLRLAAWEQYF
clone size: NA; D gene: NA; V gene: TRBV7-2; J gene: TRBJ2-7; CDR3 DNA: TGTGCCAGCAGCTCCTCCCCACTAGTATGGGAGCAGTACTTC; CDR3 protein: CASSSSPLVWEQYF
clone size: once; D gene: NA; V gene: TRBV14; J gene: TRBJ2-2; CDR3 DNA: TGTGCCAGCAGCCAATCTCAGAATGCCAACACCGGGGAGCTGTTTTTT; CDR3 protein: CASSQSQNANTGELFF
clone size: few; D gene: NA; V gene: TRBV30; J gene: TRBJ1-2; CDR3 DNA: TGTGCCTGGACCCCCATCAGGGACTCACTTTTC; CDR3 protein: CAWTPIRDSLF
clone size: NA; D gene: TRBD2; V gene: TRBV15; J gene: TRBJ2-7; CDR3 DNA: TGTGCCACCAGCAGAGGGAAGCGGGAGAGTACCTACGAGCAGTACTTC; CDR3 protein: CATSRGKRESTYEQYF
clone size: NA; D gene: NA; V gene: TRBV15; J gene: TRBJ1-1; CDR3 DNA: TGTGCCACCAGCAGAGATCGACCACAGGTCTTGAACACTGAAGCTTTCTTT; CDR3 protein: CATSRDRPQVLNTEAFF
clone size: once; D gene: NA; V gene: TRBV6-1; J gene: TRBJ1-2; CDR3 DNA: TGTGCCAGCCCCGACCGCAGGGAGAACTATGGCTACACCTTC; CDR3 protein: CASPDRRENYGYTF
clone size: NA; D gene: NA; V gene: TRBV27; J gene: TRBJ2-3; CDR3 DNA: TGTGCCAGCAGTTTCGTGGGGTTCACAGATACGCAGTATTTT; CDR3 protein: CASSFVGFTDTQYF
clone size: NA; D gene: NA; V gene: TRBV6-1; J gene: TRBJ2-1; CDR3 DNA: TGTGCCAGCAGTGAACTCTTGACCCAGTACAATGAGCAGTTCTTC; CDR3 protein: CASSELLTQYNEQFF
clone size: NA; D gene: NA; V gene: TRBV7-6; J gene: TRBJ2-2; CDR3 DNA: TGTGCCAGCAGCTTTTTACAGGGCGAGAAACCCGGGGAGCTGTTTTTT; CDR3 protein: CASSFLQGEKPGELFF
clone size: NA; D gene: TRBD1; V gene: TRBV5-1; J gene: TRBJ2-1; CDR3 DNA: TGCGCCAGCAGCTTGGGGAACAGGGGGCTCGACAATGAGCAGTTCTTC; CDR3 protein: CASSLGNRGLDNEQFF
clone size: NA; D gene: TRBD1; V gene: TRBV10-3; J gene: TRBJ2-7; CDR3 DNA: TGTGCCATCAGTGAGTCCCAGGGGGCGGGGTACGAGCAGTACTTC; CDR3 protein: CAISESQGAGYEQYF
clone size: NA; D gene: NA; V gene: TRBV27; J gene: TRBJ1-2; CDR3 DNA: TGTGCCAGCAGTTTAGTAGGCGGGACCCAACGATACTATGGCTACACCTTC; CDR3 protein: CASSLVGGTQRYYGYTF
clone size: NA; D gene: NA; V gene: TRBV7-7; J gene: TRBJ2-1; CDR3 DNA: TGTGCCAGCAGCTTACAGTTGTACTCGGATGAGCAGTTCTTC; CDR3 protein: CASSLQLYSDEQFF
clone size: NA; D gene: NA; V gene: TRBV7-6; J gene: TRBJ1-1; CDR3 DNA: TGTGCCAGCAGTAATAGCGGGGGAGGGGACACTGAAGCTTTCTTT; CDR3 protein: CASSNSGGGDTEAFF
clone size: NA; D gene: NA; V gene: TRBV19; J gene: TRBJ2-7; CDR3 DNA: TGTGCCAGTAGTATCCTGAGGGGGGCCTACGAGCAGTACTTC; CDR3 protein: CASSILRGAYEQYF
clone size: NA; D gene: NA; V gene: TRBV6-6; J gene: TRBJ1-1; CDR3 DNA: TGTGCCAGCACCCTAGGACACCCGGGGGGCACTGAAGCTTTCTTT; CDR3 protein: CASTLGHPGGTEAFF
clone size: NA; D gene: TRBD2; V gene: TRBV7-9; J gene: TRBJ2-1; CDR3 DNA: TGTGCCAGCAGCGCCTATCGGACTAGCGAGTACAATGAGCAGTTCTTC; CDR3 protein: CASSAYRTSEYNEQFF
clone size: NA; D gene: NA; V gene: TRBV4-1; J gene: TRBJ2-7; CDR3 DNA: TGCGCCAGCAGCCAAACAAATGGCGCCGAGCAGTACTTC; CDR3 protein: CASSQTNGAEQYF
clone size: NA; D gene: NA; V gene: TRBV12-5; J gene: TRBJ2-5; CDR3 DNA: TGTGCTAGTGGTTTAACCCACAAAGAGACCCAGTACTTC; CDR3 protein: CASGLTHKETQYF
clone size: NA; D gene: NA; V gene: TRBV30; J gene: TRBJ2-1; CDR3 DNA: TGTGCCTGGAGCGCCCGGCTAGCCCCATCCTACAATGAGCAGTTCTTC; CDR3 protein: CAWSARLAPSYNEQFF
clone size: once; D gene: NA; V gene: TRBV27; J gene: TRBJ2-7; CDR3 DNA: TGTGCCAGCAGGAGAACAGGTGGGTTATACGAGCAGTACTTC; CDR3 protein: CASRRTGGLYEQYF
clone size: NA; D gene: TRBD2; V gene: TRBV11-2; J gene: TRBJ2-1; CDR3 DNA: TGTGCCAGCAGCTCCCCTGGGACTAGCGGGACCTACAATGAGCAGTTCTTC; CDR3 protein: CASSSPGTSGTYNEQFF
clone size: NA; D gene: NA; V gene: TRBV27; J gene: TRBJ2-3; CDR3 DNA: TGTGCCATCAGGATTTCGGGTACGCAGTATTTT; CDR3 protein: CAIRISGTQYF
clone size: NA; D gene: NA; V gene: TRBV6-1; J gene: TRBJ2-7; CDR3 DNA: TGTGCCAGCAGTGAAGCGGGAGGAACCTACGAGCAGTACTTC; CDR3 protein: CASSEAGGTYEQYF
clone size: NA; D gene: NA; V gene: TRBV21-1; J gene: TRBJ1-3; CDR3 DNA: TGTGCCAGCAGCAAAGACTCTGGAAACACCATATATTTT; CDR3 protein: CASSKDSGNTIYF
clone size: once; D gene: TRBD1; V gene: TRBV28; J gene: TRBJ2-2; CDR3 DNA: TGTGCCAGCAGTCTCACAGGGGACACCGGGGAGCTGTTTTTT; CDR3 protein: CASSLTGDTGELFF
clone size: NA; D gene: TRBD1; V gene: TRBV25-1; J gene: TRBJ1-1; CDR3 DNA: TGTGCCAGCAGTGAGGACAGGGGCGCTGAAGCTTTCTTT; CDR3 protein: CASSEDRGAEAFF
clone size: NA; D gene: TRBD1; V gene: TRBV4-1; J gene: TRBJ2-3; CDR3 DNA: TGCGCCAGCAGCCAAGCTTTCTTAGGGGGCAGGACAGATACGCAGTATTTT; CDR3 protein: CASSQAFLGGRTDTQYF
clone size: NA; D gene: TRBD1; V gene: TRBV9; J gene: TRBJ2-5; CDR3 DNA: TGTGCCAGCAGCGAGTGGGGACAGTTCCGAGAGACCCAGTACTTC; CDR3 protein: CASSEWGQFRETQYF
clone size: once; D gene: NA; V gene: TRBV9; J gene: TRBJ2-1; CDR3 DNA: TGTGCCAGCAGCGACCGGGACACCTCCTACAATGAGCAGTTCTTC; CDR3 protein: CASSDRDTSYNEQFF
clone size: NA; D gene: TRBD2; V gene: TRBV19; J gene: TRBJ2-7; CDR3 DNA: TGTGCCAGTAGTATGCGACTAGCGGGAGCACACGAGCAGTACTTC; CDR3 protein: CASSMRLAGAHEQYF
clone size: NA; D gene: NA; V gene: TRBV7-7; J gene: TRBJ2-5; CDR3 DNA: TGTGCCAGCAGTCGGGGGCGACAAGAGACCCAGTACTTC; CDR3 protein: CASSRGRQETQYF
clone size: NA; D gene: NA; V gene: TRBV6-5; J gene: TRBJ2-2; CDR3 DNA: TGTGCCAGCAGTTACGTGCGTGGGGCCACCGGGGAGCTGTTTTTT; CDR3 protein: CASSYVRGATGELFF
clone size: NA; D gene: TRBD1; V gene: TRBV28; J gene: TRBJ2-7; CDR3 DNA: TGTGCCAGCAGTTTCCGCCGGACAGGGCCCTACGAGCAGTACTTC; CDR3 protein: CASSFRRTGPYEQYF
clone size: NA; D gene: TRBD2; V gene: TRBV28; J gene: TRBJ2-1; CDR3 DNA: TGTGCCAGCAGGCCGGGACCCATACAGACTTGGACTAGTTACAATGAGCAGTTCTTC; CDR3 protein: CASRPGPIQTWTSYNEQFF
clone size: NA; D gene: NA; V gene: TRBV7-8; J gene: TRBJ2-1; CDR3 DNA: TGTGCCGTGAGGGTTGGCAATGAGCAGTTCTTC; CDR3 protein: CAVRVGNEQFF
clone size: NA; D gene: NA; V gene: TRBV7-9; J gene: TRBJ1-1; CDR3 DNA: TGTGCCAGCAGCCCATCTTTCTCTGAAGCTTTCTTT; CDR3 protein: CASSPSFSEAFF
clone size: once; D gene: TRBD2; V gene: TRBV30; J gene: TRBJ2-3; CDR3 DNA: TGTGCCTGGAGTTTCCGAGGGACTAGTCGCTACGATACGCAGTATTTT; CDR3 protein: CAWSFRGTSRYDTQYF
clone size: NA; D gene: TRBD2; V gene: TRBV27; J gene: TRBJ2-7; CDR3 DNA: TGTGCCAGCAGTTGGGCTAGCGGGACCAACGAGCAGTACTTC; CDR3 protein: CASSWASGTNEQYF
clone size: NA; D gene: TRBD2; V gene: TRBV5-4; J gene: TRBJ2-5; CDR3 DNA: TGTGCCAGCAGCCCAACCGGGACTAGAGTGTTCGAGACCCAGTACTTC; CDR3 protein: CASSPTGTRVFETQYF
clone size: NA; D gene: NA; V gene: TRBV7-8; J gene: TRBJ2-7; CDR3 DNA: TGTGCCAGCAGCTTAGCCAGTGTCAGGCGGTCCTACGAGCAGTACTTC; CDR3 protein: CASSLASVRRSYEQYF
clone size: NA; D gene: NA; V gene: TRBV28; J gene: TRBJ2-3; CDR3 DNA: TGTGCCAGCAGTTGGGGTATCGGCCCTAAGGCTCCCGACAGAGGGATGATGGATACGCAGTATTTT; CDR3 protein: CASSWGIGPKAPDRGMMDTQYF